Described below is a single T cell receptor (beta chain) sequence and its context. Sequencing used immunoSEQ multiplex PCR; TCRdb keeps in-frame clones, though not all of them. In the table there are 750,000 to 1,000,000 clones, 90% to 95% of which are singletons. The sample is drawn from a study of shared clonotypes between healthy human individuals. CDR3 length equals 15 residues. The germline gives CDR1 SGHKS, CDR2 YYEKEE (reference sequence). Trimming at V came to 0 bases and at J to 3 bases, leaving 6 bases not matched to a gene. Positively selected for CCR7, the CD45RO-negative cells used as naive CD8 cells excluded terminally differentiated effector memory CD45RA+ cells.

The gene calls are TRBV5-5 and TRBJ2-7; 7 bases agree with TRBD1. The TCR sequence derives from a man aged 25-45 years in good health. The specimen sequenced was naive CD8+ T cells sorted from blood. CDR3 region: CASSLGDRVFYEQYF. CDR3 DNA sequence: TGTGCCAGCAGCTTGGGCGACAGGGTGTTCTACGAGCAGTACTTC.